The entry below gives a single T cell receptor beta chain sequence along with its context. Its antigen is currently unknown. The V gene end was trimmed by 5 bases and the J gene end by 5 bases; junction bases not matched to a gene: 9. The CDR3 extends over 16 amino acids. Germline V gives CDR1 SNHLY, CDR2 FYNNEI. A second PCR, run for about 6 to 11 cycles, used a sample-barcoded 5' primer plus a J-beta primer mix. TCRdb reanalysed the 5' RACE reads using MiXCR and keeps one entry per CDR3 protein. The sample shows about 400,000 distinct CDR3 sequences, 45% to 65% of them seen only once. The data stem from a study of blood T cells in healthy people across ages. General observations from the study: In the absence of known donor CMV status, changes in expanded clonotypes were possibly confounded.

The sequenced material came from blood. This clonotype originated in a man in his sixties in good health. The chain joins TRBV2 to TRBJ1-2; the match to TRBD1 covers 12 bases. DNA for the CDR3: TGTGCCAGCAGTCGGGACAGGGGGCATGGTCAATATGGCTACACCTTC. Protein sequence: CASSRDRGHGQYGYTF.